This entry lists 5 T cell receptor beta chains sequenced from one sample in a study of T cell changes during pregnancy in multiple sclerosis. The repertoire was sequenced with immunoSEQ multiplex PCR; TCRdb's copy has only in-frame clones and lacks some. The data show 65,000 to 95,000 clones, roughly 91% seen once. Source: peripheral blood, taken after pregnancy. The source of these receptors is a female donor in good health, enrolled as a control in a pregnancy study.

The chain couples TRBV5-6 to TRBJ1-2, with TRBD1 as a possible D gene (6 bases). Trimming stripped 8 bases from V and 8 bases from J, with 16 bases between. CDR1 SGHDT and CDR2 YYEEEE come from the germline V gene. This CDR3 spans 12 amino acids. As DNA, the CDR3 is TGTGCCAGTTTTCGGCGGCAGGGGGGCTACACCTTC. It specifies CASFRRQGGYTF.

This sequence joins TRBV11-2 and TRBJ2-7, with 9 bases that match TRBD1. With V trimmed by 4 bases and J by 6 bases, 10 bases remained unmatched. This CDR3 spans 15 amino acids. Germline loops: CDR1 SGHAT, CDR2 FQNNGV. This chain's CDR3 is CASSSYPGQGPEQYF. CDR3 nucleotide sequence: TGTGCCAGCAGCTCATACCCGGGACAGGGACCCGAGCAGTACTTC.

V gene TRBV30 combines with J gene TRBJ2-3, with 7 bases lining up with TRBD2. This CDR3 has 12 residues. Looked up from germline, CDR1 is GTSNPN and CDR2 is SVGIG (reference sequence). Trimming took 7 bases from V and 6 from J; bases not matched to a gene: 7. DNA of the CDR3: TGTGCCTACGATAATAGCGGGGATACGCAGTATTTT. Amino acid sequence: CAYDNSGDTQYF.

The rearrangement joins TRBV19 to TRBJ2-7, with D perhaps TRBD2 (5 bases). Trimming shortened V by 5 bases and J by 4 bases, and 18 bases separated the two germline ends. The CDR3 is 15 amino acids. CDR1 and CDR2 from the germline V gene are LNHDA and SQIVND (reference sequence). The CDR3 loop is CASSYDYQVMYEQYF. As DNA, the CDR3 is TGTGCCAGTAGTTATGACTATCAAGTCATGTACGAGCAGTACTTC.

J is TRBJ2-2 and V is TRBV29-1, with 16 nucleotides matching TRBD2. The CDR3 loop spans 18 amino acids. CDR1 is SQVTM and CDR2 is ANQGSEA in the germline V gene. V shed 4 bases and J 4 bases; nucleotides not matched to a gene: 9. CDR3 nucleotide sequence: TGCAGCGTTGGTTGGACCGGGACTAGCGGGAGGGGCACCGGGGAGCTGTTTTTT. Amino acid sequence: CSVGWTGTSGRGTGELFF.